This T cell receptor beta chain derives from a study of cytomegalovirus exposure and HLA in healthy donors. The PCR employed 60 Vbeta primers together with 13 Jbeta primers. Repertoires were generated with immunoSEQ multiplex PCR, while TCRdb's copy carries only in-frame clones and drops some. The sample contains over 200,000 clones, around 89% of which appear only once. The CDR3 runs 15 residues. Germline CDR1 reads SEHNR; CDR2 reads FQNEAQ (reference sequence). Trimming removed 5 bases from V and 6 bases from J; junction bases left unmatched: 10. The chain couples TRBV7-9 to TRBJ2-7, with 10 bases fitting TRBD1. The clonotype comes from a woman aged 18-29 years in good health and CMV-seronegative. Sequencing was performed on PBMCs. The CDR3 is CASSQTGTGVSEQYF. The CDR3 DNA reads as TGTGCCAGCAGCCAAACCGGGACAGGGGTTTCCGAGCAGTACTTC.